The present T cell receptor (beta chain) was sequenced within a study of blood T cell repertoires in COVID-19. Overall study context: The United States, Italy and Spain were the sources of the acute and convalescent COVID-19 samples.

Original processing notes: Counts of nucleated cells, estimated from reference gene primer amplification, were obtained. The table came from immunoSEQ multiplex PCR; TCRdb's copy has only in-frame clones and leaves some out. That table is the source of V, J and clone size, and D and trimming were worked out from the DNA. This sample carries over 50,000 clones, more than 70% of them seen once, and the ten largest clones take approximately 16%. CDR3 length equals 15 residues. Patients from Seattle were sampled longitudinally, starting during active infection. The V gene is TRBV12-2, the J gene TRBJ2-7; TRBD2, as called in the table, went unchecked against the DNA. TRBV12-2 is noted as a pseudogene. The sequenced sample consisted of peripheral blood. This receptor was taken from a man aged 55 to 70 with COVID-19, enrolled during active disease. In nucleotides, the CDR3 is TGTGCAAGTCGCCATCGGGCAGGACGGGGCTACGAGCAGTACTTC. Protein product: CASRHRAGRGYEQYF.